The 16 T cell receptor beta chains below were found in one sample sequenced in a study of T cells after yellow fever vaccination. TCRdb reprocessed the 5' RACE reads via MiXCR and lists one record per CDR3 protein. The sample consists of some 29,000 distinct CDR3 sequences, 5% of them appearing once. Source: CD8+ T cells sorted from PBMCs, taken 10 days after the yellow fever booster vaccination. Source of these receptors: a man aged 30 to 39 who received the YFV17D yellow fever vaccine.

This clonotype was seen repeatedly, ten times or more. The V gene is TRBV7-9, the J gene TRBJ1-1; a possible D gene is TRBD1 (5 bases). Trimming left V 3 bases short and J 8 bases short, with 13 bases between. Germline loops: CDR1 SEHNR, CDR2 FQNEAQ (reference sequence). The CDR3 length is 13 residues. CDR3 nucleotide sequence: TGTGCCAGCAGCTTCGGGACGGTTCTGGAAGCTTTCTTT. Amino acids: CASSFGTVLEAFF.

This clonotype was detected many times. The rearrangement uses TRBV12-3 or TRBV12-4 and TRBJ2-3; TRBD2 matches 10 bases. CDR3 size: 16 residues. Unmatched junction bases numbered 9, after V lost 7 bases and J lost 2 bases. The CDR3 is CASTHRAGGPTDTQYF. Here the CDR3 DNA reads TGTGCCAGCACCCACCGAGCGGGAGGGCCCACAGATACGCAGTATTTT.

This clonotype was observed many times. The CDR3, as DNA: TGTGCCAGCAGCCAAGGTAGCGGGGCCTACGAGCAGTACTTC. Translation gives CASSQGSGAYEQYF. The chain combines TRBV3-1 with TRBJ2-7; TRBD2 matches at 8 bases. The V gene's germline CDR1 is LGHDT and CDR2 YNNKEL (reference sequence). The CDR3 extends over 14 amino acids. V dropped 1 base and J dropped 2; count of bases not matched to a gene: 1.

This clonotype appeared many times. The chain has TRBV11-1 and TRBJ2-1, with 16 bases that match TRBD2. V lost 4 bases and J lost 3; bases outside the gene matches: 3. Germline lookup yields CDR1 SGHAT and CDR2 FQDESV (reference sequence). The CDR3 runs 17 residues. The CDR3 coding sequence is TGTGCCAGCAGCTGGGGACTAGCGGGAGGGGGCTACAATGAGCAGTTCTTC. The encoded protein is CASSWGLAGGGYNEQFF.

This clonotype was observed at least ten times. The CDR3 DNA is TGTGCCAGCAGCCAAGATACCGCAGAGCAGTTCTTC. Translated, it gives CASSQDTAEQFF. The V and J genes are TRBV14 and TRBJ2-1; D call uncertain. Germline V gene sequence: CDR1 SGHDN, CDR2 FVKESK. The length of the CDR3 is 12 residues. Trimming removed 0 bases from V and 10 bases from J, with 7 bases in between.

This clonotype was seen at least ten times. CDR3: CASSPAGGPGPGELFF. The CDR3 nucleotides read TGTGCCAGCAGTCCAGCGGGAGGGCCCGGTCCCGGGGAGCTGTTTTTT. This sequence joins TRBV12-3 or TRBV12-4 and TRBJ2-2; 10 bases line up with TRBD2. V lost 5 bases and J lost 6; bases outside the gene matches: 9. There are 16 residues in the CDR3.

This clonotype was seen at least ten times. The chain joins TRBV12-3 or TRBV12-4 to TRBJ1-5; no reliable D call. Deletions cut 1 base from V and 7 bases from J, with 11 bases between. CDR3 length equals 14 residues. CDR3 in DNA: TGTGCCAGCAGTTTAGAGGAGGTTTACCAGCCCCAGCATTTT. Amino acid sequence: CASSLEEVYQPQHF.

This clonotype has ten or more counts. This chain uses TRBV11-3 with TRBJ2-1, with D maybe TRBD1 (5 bases). The CDR3 is made up of 14 amino acids. Germline V gene lookup returns CDR1 SGHNT and CDR2 YENEEA. The V end lost 2 bases, the J end lost 3 bases, and 8 bases lay between the germline ends. The CDR3 reads CASSLPGFYNEQFF. For the CDR3, the DNA is TGTGCCAGCAGCTTACCAGGGTTCTACAATGAGCAGTTCTTC.

V usage is TRBV9 and J usage is TRBJ2-3; TRBD2 matches 8 bases. The trim removed 0 bases at V and 4 bases at J, leaving 1 base unmatched. This CDR3 comprises 14 residues. Germline CDR1 reads SGDLS; CDR2 reads YYNGEE. CDR3 protein: CASSVAGGSDTQYF. The CDR3 nucleotides are TGTGCCAGCAGCGTAGCGGGAGGGTCAGATACGCAGTATTTT.

This clonotype was seen many times. The genes are TRBV11-3 and TRBJ1-1, with D unclear. CDR3 length equals 13 residues. Per germline, CDR1 SGHNT and CDR2 YENEEA. V lost 4 bases and J lost 0, with 6 bases in between. CDR3 sequence (DNA): TGTGCCAGCAGCTCGAACATGAACACTGAAGCTTTCTTT. It translates to CASSSNMNTEAFF.

This clonotype has at least ten counts. This chain links TRBV11-2 with TRBJ1-5; D is uncertain. The germline V gene has CDR1 SGHAT and CDR2 FQNNGV. The CDR3 has 15 amino acids. Trimming took 5 bases from V and 0 from J, leaving 11 bases between them. The chain's CDR3 is CASSLGLGSNQPQHF. CDR3 coding DNA: TGTGCCAGCAGCCTTGGACTGGGTAGCAATCAGCCCCAGCATTTT.

This clonotype is medium-sized. The CDR3 is CASTSGTSYEQYF. CDR3 nucleotide sequence: TGTGCCAGCACCTCCGGGACCAGCTACGAGCAGTACTTC. This chain connects TRBV7-9 to TRBJ2-7; possibly TRBD1 or TRBD2 for D (5 bases each). V was shortened by 7 bases and J by 3 bases, with 13 bases between the two germline ends. The CDR3 covers 13 residues. Germline-derived CDR1 and CDR2 are SEHNR and FQNEAQ (reference sequence).

In its sample, this clonotype was seen many times. The rearrangement links TRBV12-3 or TRBV12-4 to TRBJ2-3; 9 bases align to TRBD2. The junction had 7 bases not matched to a gene; V was cut back by 7 bases and J by 2 bases. The CDR3 spans 15 residues. The chain's CDR3 is CASIEAGGPTDTQYF. The CDR3 region has the DNA TGTGCCAGCATAGAAGCGGGAGGACCCACAGATACGCAGTATTTT.

At least ten counts were recorded for this clonotype. The genes are TRBV29-1 and TRBJ2-1; possibly TRBD1 for D (5 bases). V lost 0 bases and J 4 bases, leaving 16 bases between the germline ends. CDR1 and CDR2 (germline): SQVTM, ANQGSEA. CDR3 length equals 16 residues. The DNA of the CDR3 is TGCAGCGTTGAAGATCTCGCAGGGCTAGGGTACAATGAGCAGTTCTTC. It translates to CSVEDLAGLGYNEQFF.

This clonotype was observed many times. The chain employs TRBV30 and TRBJ2-2; the D is unclear. Germline CDR1 GTSNPN, CDR2 SVGIG (reference sequence). V lost 1 base, J lost 6 bases, and 12 bases lay in between. The CDR3 runs 14 residues. CDR3: CAWSDLLSAGELFF. DNA for the CDR3: TGTGCCTGGAGTGACCTCCTCTCGGCCGGGGAGCTGTTTTTT.

This clonotype was observed at least ten times. This chain joins TRBV5-1 and TRBJ2-7, with 11 bases that match TRBD1. The CDR3 contains 15 residues. V lost 4 bases, J lost 1 base, and 4 bases stayed unmatched. Germline CDR1 is SGHRS and CDR2 is YFSETQ. CDR3 sequence: CASSQDRGLSYEQYF. The CDR3 region has the DNA TGCGCCAGCAGCCAGGACAGGGGGCTATCCTACGAGCAGTACTTC.